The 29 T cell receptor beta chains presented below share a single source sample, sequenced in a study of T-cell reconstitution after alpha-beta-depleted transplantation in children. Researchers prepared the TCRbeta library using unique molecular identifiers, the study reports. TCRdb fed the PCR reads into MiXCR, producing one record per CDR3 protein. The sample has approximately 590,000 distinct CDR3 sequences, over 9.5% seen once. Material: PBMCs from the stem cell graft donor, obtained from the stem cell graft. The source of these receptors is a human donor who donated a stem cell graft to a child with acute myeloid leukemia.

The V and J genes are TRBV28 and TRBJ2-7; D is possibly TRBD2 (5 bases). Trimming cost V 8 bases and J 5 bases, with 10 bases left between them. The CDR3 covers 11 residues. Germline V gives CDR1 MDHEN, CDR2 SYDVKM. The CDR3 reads CASGSVNEQYF. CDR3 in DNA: TGTGCCAGCGGGAGCGTAAACGAGCAGTACTTC.

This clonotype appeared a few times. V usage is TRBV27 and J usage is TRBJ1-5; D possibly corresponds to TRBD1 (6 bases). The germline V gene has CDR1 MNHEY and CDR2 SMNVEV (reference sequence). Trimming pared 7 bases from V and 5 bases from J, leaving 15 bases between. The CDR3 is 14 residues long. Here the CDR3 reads CASKNRDTDQPQHF. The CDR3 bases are TGTGCCAGCAAAAACCGGGACACCGATCAGCCCCAGCATTTT.

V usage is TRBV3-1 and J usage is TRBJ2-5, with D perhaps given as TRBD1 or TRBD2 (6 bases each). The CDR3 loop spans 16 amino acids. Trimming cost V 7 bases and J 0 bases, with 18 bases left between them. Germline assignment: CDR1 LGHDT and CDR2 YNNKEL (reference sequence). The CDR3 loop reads CASTTGQPGDQETQYF. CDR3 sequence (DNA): TGTGCCAGCACCACGGGACAACCGGGGGACCAAGAGACCCAGTACTTC.

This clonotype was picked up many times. The CDR3 loop reads CASSFNGETQPQHF. The CDR3 DNA sequence: TGTGCCAGCAGTTTTAACGGGGAGACTCAGCCCCAGCATTTT. The chain recombines TRBV3-1 with TRBJ1-5, with D unresolved. Per the germline V gene, CDR1 is LGHDT and CDR2 is YNNKEL (reference sequence). The V end lost 6 bases, the J end lost 6 bases, and 15 bases lay between the germline ends. This CDR3 has 14 amino acids.

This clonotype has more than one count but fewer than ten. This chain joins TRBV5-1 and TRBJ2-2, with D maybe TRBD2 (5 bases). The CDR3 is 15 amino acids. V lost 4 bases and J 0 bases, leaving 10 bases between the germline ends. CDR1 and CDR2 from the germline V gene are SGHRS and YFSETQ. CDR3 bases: TGCGCCAGCAGCGCCCGGGGTCCGAACACCGGGGAGCTGTTTTTT. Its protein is CASSARGPNTGELFF. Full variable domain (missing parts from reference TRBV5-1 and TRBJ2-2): KAGVTQTPRYLIKTRGQQVTLSCSPISGHRSVSWYQQTPGQGLQFLFEYFSETQRNKGNFPGRFSGRQFSNSRSEMNVSTLELGDSALYLCASSARGPNTGELFFGEGSRLTVL.

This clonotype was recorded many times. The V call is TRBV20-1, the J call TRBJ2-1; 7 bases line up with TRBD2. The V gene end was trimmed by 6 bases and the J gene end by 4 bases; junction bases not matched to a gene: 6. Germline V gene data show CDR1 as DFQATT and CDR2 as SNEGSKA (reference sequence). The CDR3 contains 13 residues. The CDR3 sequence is CSARRELYNEQFF. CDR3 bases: TGCAGTGCACGGCGGGAGCTATACAATGAGCAGTTCTTC.

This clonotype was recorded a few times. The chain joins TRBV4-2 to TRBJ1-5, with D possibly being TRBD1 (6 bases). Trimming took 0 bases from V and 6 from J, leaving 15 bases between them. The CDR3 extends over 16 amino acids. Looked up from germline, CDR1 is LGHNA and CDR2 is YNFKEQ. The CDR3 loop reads CASSQDTAGVGQPQHF. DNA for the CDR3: TGTGCCAGCAGCCAAGATACGGCAGGGGTAGGTCAGCCCCAGCATTTT.

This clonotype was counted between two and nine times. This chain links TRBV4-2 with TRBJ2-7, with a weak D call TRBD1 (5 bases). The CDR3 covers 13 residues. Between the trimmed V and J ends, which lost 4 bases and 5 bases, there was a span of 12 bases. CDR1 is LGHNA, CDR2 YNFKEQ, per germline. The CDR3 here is CASSPVGQNEQYF. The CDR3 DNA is TGTGCCAGCAGCCCCGTGGGGCAGAACGAGCAGTACTTC.

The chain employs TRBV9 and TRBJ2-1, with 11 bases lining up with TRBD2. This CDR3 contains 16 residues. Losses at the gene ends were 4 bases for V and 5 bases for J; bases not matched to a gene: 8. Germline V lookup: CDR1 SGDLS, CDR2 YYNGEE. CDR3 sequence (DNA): TGTGCCAGCAGCCAACAGCCGGGACTAGCGGACAATGAGCAGTTCTTC. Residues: CASSQQPGLADNEQFF.

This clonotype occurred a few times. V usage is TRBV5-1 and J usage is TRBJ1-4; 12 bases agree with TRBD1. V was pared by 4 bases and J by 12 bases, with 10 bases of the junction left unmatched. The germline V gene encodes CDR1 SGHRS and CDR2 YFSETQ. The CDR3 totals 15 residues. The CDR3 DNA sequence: TGCGCCAGCAGCGCCGGGACAGGGGGCGTTCATGAACTGTTTTTT. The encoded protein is CASSAGTGGVHELFF. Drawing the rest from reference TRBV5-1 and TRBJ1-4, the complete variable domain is KAGVTQTPRYLIKTRGQQVTLSCSPISGHRSVSWYQQTPGQGLQFLFEYFSETQRNKGNFPGRFSGRQFSNSRSEMNVSTLELGDSALYLCASSAGTGGVHELFFGSGTQLSVL.

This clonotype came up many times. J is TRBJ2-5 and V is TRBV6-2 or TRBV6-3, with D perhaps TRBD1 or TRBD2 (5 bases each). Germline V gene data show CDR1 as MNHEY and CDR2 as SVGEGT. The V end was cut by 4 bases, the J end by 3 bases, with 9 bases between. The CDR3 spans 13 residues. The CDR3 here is CASSSGTKETQYF. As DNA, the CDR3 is TGTGCCAGCAGTTCCGGGACGAAAGAGACCCAGTACTTC.

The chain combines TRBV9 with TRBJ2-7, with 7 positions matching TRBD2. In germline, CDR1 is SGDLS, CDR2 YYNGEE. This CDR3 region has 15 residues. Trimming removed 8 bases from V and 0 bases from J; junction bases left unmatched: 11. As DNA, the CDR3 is TGTGCCAGTGGACACGGGGCTAGCGGCTCCTACGAGCAGTACTTC. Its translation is CASGHGASGSYEQYF.

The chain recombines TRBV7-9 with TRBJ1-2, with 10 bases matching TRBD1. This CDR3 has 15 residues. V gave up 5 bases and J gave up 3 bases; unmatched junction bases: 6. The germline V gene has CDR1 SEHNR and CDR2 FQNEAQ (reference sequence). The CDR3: CASSPYGTGDYGYTF. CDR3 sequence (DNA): TGTGCCAGCAGCCCATACGGGACAGGGGACTATGGCTACACCTTC.

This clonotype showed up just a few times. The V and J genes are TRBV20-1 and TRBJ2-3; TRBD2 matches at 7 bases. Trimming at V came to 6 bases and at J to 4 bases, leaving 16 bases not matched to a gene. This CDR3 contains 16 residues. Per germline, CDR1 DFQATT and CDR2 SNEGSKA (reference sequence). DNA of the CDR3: TGCAGTGCCACCCACCCGGAGGCGGGAGAGGCAGATACGCAGTATTTT. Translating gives CSATHPEAGEADTQYF.

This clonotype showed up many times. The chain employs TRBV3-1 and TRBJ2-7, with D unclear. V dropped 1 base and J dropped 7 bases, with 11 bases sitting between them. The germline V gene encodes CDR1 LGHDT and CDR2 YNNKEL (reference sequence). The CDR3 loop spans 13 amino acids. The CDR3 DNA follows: TGTGCCAGCAGCCAAGTTCAGTCAACTGAGCAGTACTTC. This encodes CASSQVQSTEQYF.

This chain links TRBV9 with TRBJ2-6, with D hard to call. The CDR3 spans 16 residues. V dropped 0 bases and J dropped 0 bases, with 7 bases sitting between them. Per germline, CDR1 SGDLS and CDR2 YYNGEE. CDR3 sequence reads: CASSVDIVSGANVLTF. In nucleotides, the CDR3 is TGTGCCAGCAGCGTAGACATCGTCTCTGGGGCCAACGTCCTGACTTTC.

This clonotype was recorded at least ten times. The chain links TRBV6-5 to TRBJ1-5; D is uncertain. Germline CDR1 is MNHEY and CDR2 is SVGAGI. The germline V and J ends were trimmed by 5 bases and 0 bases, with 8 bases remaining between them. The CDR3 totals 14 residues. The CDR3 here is CASSLQDSNQPQHF. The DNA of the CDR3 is TGTGCCAGCAGTCTGCAGGATAGCAATCAGCCCCAGCATTTT.

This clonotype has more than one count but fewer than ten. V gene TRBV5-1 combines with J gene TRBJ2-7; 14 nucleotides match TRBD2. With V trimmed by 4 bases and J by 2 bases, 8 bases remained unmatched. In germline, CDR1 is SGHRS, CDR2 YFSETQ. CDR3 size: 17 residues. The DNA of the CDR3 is TGCGCCAGCAGCCAGACTAGCGGGAGGGCCGGAACCTACGAGCAGTACTTC. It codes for CASSQTSGRAGTYEQYF.

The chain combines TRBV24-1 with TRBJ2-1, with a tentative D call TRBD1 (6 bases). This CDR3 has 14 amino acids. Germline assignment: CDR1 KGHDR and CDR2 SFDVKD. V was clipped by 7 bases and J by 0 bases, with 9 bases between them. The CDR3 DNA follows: TGTGCCACCAGCAAGACAGGCTCCTACAATGAGCAGTTCTTC. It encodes CATSKTGSYNEQFF.

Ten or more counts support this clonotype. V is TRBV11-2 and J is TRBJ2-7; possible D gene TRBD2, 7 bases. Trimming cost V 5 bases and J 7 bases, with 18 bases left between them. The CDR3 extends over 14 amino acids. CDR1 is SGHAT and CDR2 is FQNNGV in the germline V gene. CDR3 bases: TGTGCCAGCAGCCCCGTGGGGGGGGCGGGTGAGCAGTACTTC. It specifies CASSPVGGAGEQYF. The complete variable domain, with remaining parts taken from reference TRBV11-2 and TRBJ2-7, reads EAGVAQSPRYKIIEKRQSVAFWCNPISGHATLYWYQQILGQGPKLLIQFQNNGVVDDSQLPKDRFSAERLKGVDSTLKIQPAKLEDSAVYLCASSPVGGAGEQYFGPGTRLTVT.

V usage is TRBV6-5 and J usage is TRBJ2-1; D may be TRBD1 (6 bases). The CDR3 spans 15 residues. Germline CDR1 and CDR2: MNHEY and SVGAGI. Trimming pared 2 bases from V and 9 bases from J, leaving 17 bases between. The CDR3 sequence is CASSYGVGGESEQFF. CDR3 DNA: TGTGCCAGCAGTTACGGGGTAGGGGGAGAGTCTGAGCAGTTCTTC.

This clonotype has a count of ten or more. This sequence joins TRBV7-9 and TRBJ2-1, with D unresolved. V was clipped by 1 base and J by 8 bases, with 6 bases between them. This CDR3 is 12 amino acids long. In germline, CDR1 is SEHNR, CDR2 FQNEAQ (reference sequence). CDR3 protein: CASSLGPDEQFF. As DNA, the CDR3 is TGTGCCAGCAGCTTAGGACCGGATGAGCAGTTCTTC.

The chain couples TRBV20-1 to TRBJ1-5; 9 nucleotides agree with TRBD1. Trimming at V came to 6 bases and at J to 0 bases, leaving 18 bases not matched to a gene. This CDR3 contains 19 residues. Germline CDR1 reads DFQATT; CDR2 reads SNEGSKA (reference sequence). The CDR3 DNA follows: TGCAGTGCCCCACGGGGCTCCGGGACAGGGTTAGGTAGCAATCAGCCCCAGCATTTT. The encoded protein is CSAPRGSGTGLGSNQPQHF.

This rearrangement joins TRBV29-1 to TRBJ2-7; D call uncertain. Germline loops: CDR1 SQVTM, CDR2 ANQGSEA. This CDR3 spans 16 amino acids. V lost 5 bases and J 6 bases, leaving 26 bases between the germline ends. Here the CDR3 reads CSVPITCLQRASEQYF. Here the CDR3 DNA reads TGCAGCGTTCCTATTACTTGTCTTCAACGCGCGTCCGAGCAGTACTTC.

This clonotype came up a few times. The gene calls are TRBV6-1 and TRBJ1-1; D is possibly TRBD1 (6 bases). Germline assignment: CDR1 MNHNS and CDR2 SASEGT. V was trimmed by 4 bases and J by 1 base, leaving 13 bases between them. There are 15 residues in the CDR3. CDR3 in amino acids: CASSVEGVSNTEAFF. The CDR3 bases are TGTGCCAGCAGTGTTGAGGGGGTTTCGAACACTGAAGCTTTCTTT.

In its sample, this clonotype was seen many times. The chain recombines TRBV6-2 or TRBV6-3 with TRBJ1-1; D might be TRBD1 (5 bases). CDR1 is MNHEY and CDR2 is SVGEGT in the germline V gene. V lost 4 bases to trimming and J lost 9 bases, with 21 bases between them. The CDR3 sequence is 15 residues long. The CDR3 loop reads CASSFGTWQQSQAFF. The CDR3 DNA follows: TGTGCCAGCAGTTTTGGGACCTGGCAACAATCGCAAGCTTTCTTT.

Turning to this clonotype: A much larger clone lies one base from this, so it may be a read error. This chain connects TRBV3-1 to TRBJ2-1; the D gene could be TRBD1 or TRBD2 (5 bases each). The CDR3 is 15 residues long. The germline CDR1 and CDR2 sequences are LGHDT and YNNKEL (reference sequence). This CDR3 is CACSPDSGSYNEQFF. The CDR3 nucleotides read TGTGCCTGCAGCCCCGACAGCGGCTCCTACAATGAGCAGTTCTTC.

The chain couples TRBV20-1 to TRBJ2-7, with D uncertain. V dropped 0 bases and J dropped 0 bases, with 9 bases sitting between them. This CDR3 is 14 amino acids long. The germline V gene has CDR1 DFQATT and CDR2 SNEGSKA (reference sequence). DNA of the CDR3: TGCAGTGCTAGAGACAGGACCTACTCCTACGAGCAGTACTTC. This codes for CSARDRTYSYEQYF.

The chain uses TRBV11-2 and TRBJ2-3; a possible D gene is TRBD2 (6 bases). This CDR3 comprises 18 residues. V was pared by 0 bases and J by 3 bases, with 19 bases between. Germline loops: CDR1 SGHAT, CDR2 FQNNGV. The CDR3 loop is CASSLDPAPAGGTDTQYF. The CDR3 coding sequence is TGTGCCAGCAGCTTAGATCCGGCGCCGGCAGGAGGGACAGATACGCAGTATTTT.